What follows describes a single T cell receptor beta chain. Antigen: not known. TCRdb fed the 5' RACE reads into MiXCR, producing one record per CDR3 protein. The sample lists 450,000 to 650,000 distinct CDR3 sequences, roughly 15% occurring once. Germline CDR1 and CDR2: MNHEY and SMNVEV (reference sequence). The CDR3 is 15 residues long. V was clipped by 4 bases and J by 3 bases; unmatched bases: 7. This entry is derived from a study of identical twins. Whole-study results and caveats: Whereas memory repertoires showed no such difference, abundant cord blood beta clonotypes carried fewer insertions.

The data also belong to a second study, concerning yellow fever vaccine responses in identical twins.

This receptor was identified in a woman aged 18-30 years in good health. The chain couples TRBV27 to TRBJ2-5, with 8 bases fitting TRBD2. The sequencing sample was made of CD4+ T cells sorted from blood. The CDR3 DNA follows: TGTGCCAGCAGTTCAAGGGGACTAGGGGAAGAGACCCAGTACTTC. Translating gives CASSSRGLGEETQYF.